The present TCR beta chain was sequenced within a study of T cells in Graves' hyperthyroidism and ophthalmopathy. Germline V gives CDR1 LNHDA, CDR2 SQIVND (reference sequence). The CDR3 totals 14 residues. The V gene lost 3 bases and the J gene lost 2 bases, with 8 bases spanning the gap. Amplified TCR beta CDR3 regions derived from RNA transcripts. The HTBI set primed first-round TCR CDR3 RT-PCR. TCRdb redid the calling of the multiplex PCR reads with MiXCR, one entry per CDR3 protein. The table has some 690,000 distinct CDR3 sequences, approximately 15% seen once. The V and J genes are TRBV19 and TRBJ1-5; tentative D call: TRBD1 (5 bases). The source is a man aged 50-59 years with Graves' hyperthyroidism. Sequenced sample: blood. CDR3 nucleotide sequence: TGTGCCAGTAGTATGGGGGTCGGCAATCAGCCCCAGCATTTT. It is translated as CASSMGVGNQPQHF.